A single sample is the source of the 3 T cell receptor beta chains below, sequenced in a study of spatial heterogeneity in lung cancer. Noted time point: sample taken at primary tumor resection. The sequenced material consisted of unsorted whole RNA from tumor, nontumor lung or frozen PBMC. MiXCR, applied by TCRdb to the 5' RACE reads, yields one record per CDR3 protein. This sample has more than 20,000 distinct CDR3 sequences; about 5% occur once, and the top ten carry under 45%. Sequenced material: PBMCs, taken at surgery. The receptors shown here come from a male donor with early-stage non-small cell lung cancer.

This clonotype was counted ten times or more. CDR3 amino acids: CASSPHGGPFNEQFF. For the CDR3, the DNA is TGTGCCAGCAGCCCACATGGGGGGCCCTTCAATGAGCAGTTCTTC. V gene TRBV7-3 combines with J gene TRBJ2-1; TRBD1 or TRBD2 may be the D gene (6 bases each). V was shortened by 5 bases and J by 6 bases, with 17 bases between the two germline ends. The CDR3 totals 15 residues. The germline gives CDR1 SGHTA, CDR2 FQGTGA.

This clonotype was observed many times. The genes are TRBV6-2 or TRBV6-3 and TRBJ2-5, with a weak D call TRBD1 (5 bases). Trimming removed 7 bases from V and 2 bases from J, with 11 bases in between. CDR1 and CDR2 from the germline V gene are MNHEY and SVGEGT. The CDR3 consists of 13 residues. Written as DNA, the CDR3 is TGTGCCAGCACTGACAGATTTCAAGAGACCCAGTACTTC. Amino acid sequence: CASTDRFQETQYF.

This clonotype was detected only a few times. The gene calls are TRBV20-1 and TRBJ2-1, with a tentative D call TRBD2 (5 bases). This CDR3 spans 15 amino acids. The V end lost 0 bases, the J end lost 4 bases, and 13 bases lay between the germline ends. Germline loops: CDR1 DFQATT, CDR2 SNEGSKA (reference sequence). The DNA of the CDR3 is TGCAGTGCTAGAGATCCCGACGAGGGATACAATGAGCAGTTCTTC. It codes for CSARDPDEGYNEQFF.